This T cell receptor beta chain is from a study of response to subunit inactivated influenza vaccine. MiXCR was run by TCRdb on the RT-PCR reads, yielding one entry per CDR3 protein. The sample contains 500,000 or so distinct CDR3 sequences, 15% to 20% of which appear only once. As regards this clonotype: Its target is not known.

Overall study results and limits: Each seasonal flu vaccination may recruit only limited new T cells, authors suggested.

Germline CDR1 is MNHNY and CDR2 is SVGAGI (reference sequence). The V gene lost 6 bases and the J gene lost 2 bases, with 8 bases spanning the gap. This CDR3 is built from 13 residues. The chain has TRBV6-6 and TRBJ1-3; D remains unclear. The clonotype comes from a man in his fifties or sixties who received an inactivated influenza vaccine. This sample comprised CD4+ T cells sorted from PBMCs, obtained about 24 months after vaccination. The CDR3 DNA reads TGTGCCAGCAGAGAATTCGCTGGAAACACCATATATTTT. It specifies CASREFAGNTIYF.